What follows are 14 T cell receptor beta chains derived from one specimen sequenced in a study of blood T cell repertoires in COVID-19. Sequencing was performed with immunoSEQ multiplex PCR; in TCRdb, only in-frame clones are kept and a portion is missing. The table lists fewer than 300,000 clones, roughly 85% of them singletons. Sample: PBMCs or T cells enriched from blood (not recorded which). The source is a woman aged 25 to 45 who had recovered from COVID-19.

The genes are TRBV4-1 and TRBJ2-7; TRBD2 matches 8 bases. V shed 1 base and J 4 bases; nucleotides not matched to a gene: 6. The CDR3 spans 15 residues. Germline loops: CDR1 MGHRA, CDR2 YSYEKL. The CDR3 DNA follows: TGCGCCAGCAGCCAAGTAGCGGGACCAAATTACGAGCAGTACTTC. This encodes CASSQVAGPNYEQYF.

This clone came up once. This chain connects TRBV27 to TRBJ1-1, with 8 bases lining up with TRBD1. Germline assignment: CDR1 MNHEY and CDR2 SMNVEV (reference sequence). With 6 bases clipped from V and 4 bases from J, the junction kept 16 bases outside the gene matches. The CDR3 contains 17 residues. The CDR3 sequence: CASSHTGTGRSGTEAFF. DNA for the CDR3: TGTGCCAGCAGCCACACCGGGACAGGCCGATCCGGCACTGAAGCTTTCTTT.

The CDR3 nucleotides read TGTGCCAGCAGCTTAGGGACGGAAACGGGACAGGGGGCGGGAGAGCAGTACTTC. Protein sequence: CASSLGTETGQGAGEQYF. The chain couples TRBV7-9 to TRBJ2-7; TRBD1 matches at 12 bases. Germline V lookup: CDR1 SEHNR, CDR2 FQNEAQ (reference sequence). The CDR3 length is 18 residues. V was pared by 1 base and J by 7 bases, with 14 bases of the junction left unmatched.

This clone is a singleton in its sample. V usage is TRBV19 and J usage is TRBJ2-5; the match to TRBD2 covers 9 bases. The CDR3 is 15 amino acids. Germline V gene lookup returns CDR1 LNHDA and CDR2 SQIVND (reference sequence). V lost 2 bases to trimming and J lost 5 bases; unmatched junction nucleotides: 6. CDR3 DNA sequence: TGTGCCAGTAGTATAATCGCGGGAGGGGGGGAGACCCAGTACTTC. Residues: CASSIIAGGGETQYF.

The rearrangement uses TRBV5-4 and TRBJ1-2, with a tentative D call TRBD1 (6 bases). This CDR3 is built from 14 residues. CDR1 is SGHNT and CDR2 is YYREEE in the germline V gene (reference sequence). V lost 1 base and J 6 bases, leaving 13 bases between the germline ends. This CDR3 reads CASSLPKTGNGYTF. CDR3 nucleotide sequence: TGTGCCAGCAGCTTGCCCAAAACAGGGAATGGCTACACCTTC. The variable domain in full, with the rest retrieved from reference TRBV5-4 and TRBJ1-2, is ETGVTQSPTHLIKTRGQQVTLRCSSQSGHNTVSWYQQALGQGPQFIFQYYREEENGRGNFPPRFSGLQFPNYSSELNVNALELDDSALYLCASSLPKTGNGYTFGSGTRLTVV.

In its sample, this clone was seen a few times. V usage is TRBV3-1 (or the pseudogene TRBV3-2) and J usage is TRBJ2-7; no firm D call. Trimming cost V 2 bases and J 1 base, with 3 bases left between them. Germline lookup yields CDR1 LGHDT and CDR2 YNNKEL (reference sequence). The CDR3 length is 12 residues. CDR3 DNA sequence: TGTGCCAGCAGCCAACGGTCCTACGAGCAGTACTTC. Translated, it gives CASSQRSYEQYF.

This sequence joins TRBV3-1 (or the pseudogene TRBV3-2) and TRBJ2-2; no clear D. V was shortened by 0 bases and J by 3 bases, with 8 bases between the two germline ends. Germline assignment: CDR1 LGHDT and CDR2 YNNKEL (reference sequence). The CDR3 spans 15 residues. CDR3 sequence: CASSQDRVYTGELFF. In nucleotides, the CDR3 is TGTGCCAGCAGCCAAGATCGGGTCTACACCGGGGAGCTGTTTTTT.

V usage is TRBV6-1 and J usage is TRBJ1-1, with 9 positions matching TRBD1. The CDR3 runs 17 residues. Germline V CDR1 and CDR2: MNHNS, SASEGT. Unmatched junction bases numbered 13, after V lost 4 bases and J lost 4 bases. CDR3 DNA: TGTGCCAGCAGTGGGACCCAACAGGGGGCATTTATCACTGAAGCTTTCTTT. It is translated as CASSGTQQGAFITEAFF.

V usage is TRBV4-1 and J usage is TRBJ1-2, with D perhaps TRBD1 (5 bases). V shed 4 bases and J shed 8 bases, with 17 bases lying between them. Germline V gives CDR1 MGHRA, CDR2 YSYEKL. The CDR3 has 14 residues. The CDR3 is CASSRFAGRSGYTF. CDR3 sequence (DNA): TGCGCCAGCAGCCGATTTGCAGGGCGATCAGGCTACACCTTC.

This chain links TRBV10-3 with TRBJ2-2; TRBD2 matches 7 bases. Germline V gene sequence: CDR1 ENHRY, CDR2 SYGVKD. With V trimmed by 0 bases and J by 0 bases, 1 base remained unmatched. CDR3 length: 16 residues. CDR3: CAISESSGTNTGELFF. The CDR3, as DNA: TGTGCCATCAGTGAGTCCAGCGGGACGAACACCGGGGAGCTGTTTTTT.

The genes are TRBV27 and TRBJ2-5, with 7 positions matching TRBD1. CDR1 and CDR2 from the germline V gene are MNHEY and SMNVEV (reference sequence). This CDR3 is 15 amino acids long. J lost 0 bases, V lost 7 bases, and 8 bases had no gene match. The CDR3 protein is CASTLTGNHQETQYF. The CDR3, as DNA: TGTGCCAGCACCTTGACAGGGAATCACCAAGAGACCCAGTACTTC.

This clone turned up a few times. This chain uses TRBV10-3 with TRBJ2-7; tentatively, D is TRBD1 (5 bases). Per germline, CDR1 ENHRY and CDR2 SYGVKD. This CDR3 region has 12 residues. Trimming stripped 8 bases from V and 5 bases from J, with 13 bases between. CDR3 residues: CAILRDSHEQYF. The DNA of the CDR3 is TGTGCCATCCTCCGTGACAGCCACGAGCAGTACTTC.

CDR3 region: CASSLTPSGGISQYF. The DNA of the CDR3 is TGTGCCAGCAGCTTGACCCCTAGCGGGGGGATTTCACAGTACTTC. The chain uses TRBV5-6 and TRBJ2-5; 11 bases are shared with TRBD2. Germline V gives CDR1 SGHDT, CDR2 YYEEEE. V was pared by 1 base and J by 11 bases, with 10 bases of the junction left unmatched. The CDR3 sequence is 15 residues long.

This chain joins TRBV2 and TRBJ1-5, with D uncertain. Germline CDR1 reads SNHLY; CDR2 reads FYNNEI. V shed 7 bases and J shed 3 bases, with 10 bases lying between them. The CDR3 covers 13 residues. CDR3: CASKSGLNQPQHF. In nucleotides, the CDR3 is TGTGCCAGCAAATCGGGTCTCAATCAGCCCCAGCATTTT.